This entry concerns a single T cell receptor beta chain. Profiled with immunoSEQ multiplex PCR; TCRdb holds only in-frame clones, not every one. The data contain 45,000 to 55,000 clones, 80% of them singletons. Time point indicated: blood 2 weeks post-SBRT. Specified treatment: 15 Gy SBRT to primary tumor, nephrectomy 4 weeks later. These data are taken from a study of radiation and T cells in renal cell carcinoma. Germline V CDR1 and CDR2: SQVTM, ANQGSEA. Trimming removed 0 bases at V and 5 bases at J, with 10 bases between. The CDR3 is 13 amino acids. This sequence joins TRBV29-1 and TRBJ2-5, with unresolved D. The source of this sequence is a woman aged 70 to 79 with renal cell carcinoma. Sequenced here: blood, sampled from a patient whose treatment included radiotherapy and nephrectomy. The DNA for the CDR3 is TGCAGCGTTGAAGAGGGTGGATTGGAGACCCAGTACTTC. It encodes CSVEEGGLETQYF.